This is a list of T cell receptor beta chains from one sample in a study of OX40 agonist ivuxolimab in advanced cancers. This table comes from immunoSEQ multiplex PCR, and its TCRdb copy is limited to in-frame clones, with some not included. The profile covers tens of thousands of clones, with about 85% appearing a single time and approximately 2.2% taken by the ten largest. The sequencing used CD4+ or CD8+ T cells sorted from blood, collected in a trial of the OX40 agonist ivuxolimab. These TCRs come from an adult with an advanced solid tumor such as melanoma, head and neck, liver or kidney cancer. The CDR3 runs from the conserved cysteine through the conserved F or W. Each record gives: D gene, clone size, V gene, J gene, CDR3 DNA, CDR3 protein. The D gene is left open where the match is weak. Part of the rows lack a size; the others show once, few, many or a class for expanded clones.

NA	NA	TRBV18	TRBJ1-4	TGTGCCAGCTCGTTGGACCGTAATGAAAAACTGTTTTTT	CASSLDRNEKLFF
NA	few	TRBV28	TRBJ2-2	TGTGCCAGCAAGGGGCAAAACACCGGGGAGCTGTTTTTT	CASKGQNTGELFF
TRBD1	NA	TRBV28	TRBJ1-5	TGTGCCAGCAGTACAGGGGGCGGGAATCAGCCCCAGCATTTT	CASSTGGGNQPQHF
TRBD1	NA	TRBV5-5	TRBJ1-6	TGTGCCAGCAGCCCCCGGGACAGGAATTCACCCCTCCACTTT	CASSPRDRNSPLHF
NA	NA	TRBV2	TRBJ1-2	TGTGCCAGCAACCAAGACAGTCCCGGGGGAGGTGGCTACACCTTC	CASNQDSPGGGGYTF
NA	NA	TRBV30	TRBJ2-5	TGTGCCTGGAGTGTAGGGGAGACCCAGTACTTC	CAWSVGETQYF
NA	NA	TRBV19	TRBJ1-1	TGTGCCAGTAGTACGCTGGGGTCCACTGAAGCTTTCTTT	CASSTLGSTEAFF
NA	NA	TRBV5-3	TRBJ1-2	TGTGCCAGCAGTCGTACGGGGGTAGACTATGGCTACACCTTC	CASSRTGVDYGYTF
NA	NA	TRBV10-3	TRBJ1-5	TGTGCCATCAGTGAGTCGGAACGGACAAATCAGCCCCAGCATTTT	CAISESERTNQPQHF
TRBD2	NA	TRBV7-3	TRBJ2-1	TGTGCCAGCAGTTGGAGCGGGGCTTCCTACAATGAGCAGTTCTTC	CASSWSGASYNEQFF
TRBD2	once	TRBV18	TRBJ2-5	TGTGCCAGCTTCTGGACTAGCGGGGAAGAAAAGTACTTC	CASFWTSGEEKYF
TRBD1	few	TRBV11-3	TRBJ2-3	TGTGCCAGCAGCTTAGTGGTTGGGACAGGGAGAACAGATACGCAGTATTTT	CASSLVVGTGRTDTQYF
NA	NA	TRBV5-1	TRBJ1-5	TGCGCCAGCAGCTTGGACGGGGGGGAACATCAGCCCCAGCATTTT	CASSLDGGEHQPQHF
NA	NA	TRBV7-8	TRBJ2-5	TGTGCCAGCAGCTTTCTCGAGGGCCAAGAGACCCAGTACTTC	CASSFLEGQETQYF
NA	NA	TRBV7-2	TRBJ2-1	TGTGCCAGCAGCTTGCCAATCAATAGGCCCTACAATGAGCAGTTCTTC	CASSLPINRPYNEQFF
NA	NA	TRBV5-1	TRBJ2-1	TGCGCCAGCAGCTCCGGGACACCTACCTACAATGAGCAGTTCTTC	CASSSGTPTYNEQFF
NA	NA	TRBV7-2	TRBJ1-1	TGTGCCAGCAGAACAGGAGGGGGGGACACTGAAGCTTTCTTT	CASRTGGGDTEAFF
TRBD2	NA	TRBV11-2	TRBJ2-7	TGTGCCAGCAGCTTTTGGACTAGCGGGATAGGAGACGAGCAGTACTTC	CASSFWTSGIGDEQYF
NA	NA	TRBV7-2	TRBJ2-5	TGTGCCAGCAGCTGGGGGGGGGCAGCGGAGACCCAGTACTTC	CASSWGGAAETQYF
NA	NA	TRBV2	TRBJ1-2	TGTGCCAGCAGTGAAGTGGGACGTCACGGCTACACCTTC	CASSEVGRHGYTF
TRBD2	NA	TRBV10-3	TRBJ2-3	TGTGCCATCAGTGAGTCGGGGACTAGCGCAGATACGCAGTATTTT	CAISESGTSADTQYF
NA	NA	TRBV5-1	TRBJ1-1	TGCGCCAGCAGCTTGGGCGATACGAACACTGAAGCTTTCTTT	CASSLGDTNTEAFF